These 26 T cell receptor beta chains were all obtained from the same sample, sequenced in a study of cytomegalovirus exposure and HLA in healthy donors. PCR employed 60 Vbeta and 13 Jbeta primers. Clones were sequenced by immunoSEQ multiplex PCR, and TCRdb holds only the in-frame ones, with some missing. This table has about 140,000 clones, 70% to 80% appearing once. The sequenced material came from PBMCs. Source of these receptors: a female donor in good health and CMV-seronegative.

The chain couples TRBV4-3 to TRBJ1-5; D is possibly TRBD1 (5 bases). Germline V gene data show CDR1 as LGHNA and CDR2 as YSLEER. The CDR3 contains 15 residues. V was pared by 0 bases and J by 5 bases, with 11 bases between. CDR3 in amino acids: CASSQDQGYDQPQHF. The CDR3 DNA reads TGCGCCAGCAGCCAAGATCAGGGATATGATCAGCCCCAGCATTTT.

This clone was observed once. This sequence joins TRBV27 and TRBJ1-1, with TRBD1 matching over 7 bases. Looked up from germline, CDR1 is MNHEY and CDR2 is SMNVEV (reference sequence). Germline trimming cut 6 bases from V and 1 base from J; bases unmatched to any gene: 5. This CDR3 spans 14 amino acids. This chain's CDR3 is CASSPDRRNTEAFF. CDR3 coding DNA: TGTGCCAGCAGCCCGGACAGGAGGAACACTGAAGCTTTCTTT.

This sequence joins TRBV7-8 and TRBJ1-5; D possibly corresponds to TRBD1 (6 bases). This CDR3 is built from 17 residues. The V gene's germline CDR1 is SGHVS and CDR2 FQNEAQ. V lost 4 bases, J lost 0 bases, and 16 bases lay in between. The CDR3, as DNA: TGTGCCAGCAGCTCGAGGGGGGGCGCGTCTAGCAATCAGCCCCAGCATTTT. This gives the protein CASSSRGGASSNQPQHF.

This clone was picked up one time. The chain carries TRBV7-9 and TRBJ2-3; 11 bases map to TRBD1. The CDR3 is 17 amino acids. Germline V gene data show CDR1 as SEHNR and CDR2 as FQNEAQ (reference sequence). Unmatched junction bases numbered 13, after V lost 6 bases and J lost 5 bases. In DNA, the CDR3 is TGTGCCAGCAGTCCCCCCCCCGGACAGGGGGCAAAAGATACGCAGTATTTT. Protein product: CASSPPPGQGAKDTQYF.

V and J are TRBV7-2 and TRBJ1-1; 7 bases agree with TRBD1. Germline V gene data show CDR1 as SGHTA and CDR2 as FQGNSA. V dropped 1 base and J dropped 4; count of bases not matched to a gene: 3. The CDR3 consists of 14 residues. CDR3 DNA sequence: TGTGCCAGCAGCTTAGAAAGGACAGGCACTGAAGCTTTCTTT. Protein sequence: CASSLERTGTEAFF.

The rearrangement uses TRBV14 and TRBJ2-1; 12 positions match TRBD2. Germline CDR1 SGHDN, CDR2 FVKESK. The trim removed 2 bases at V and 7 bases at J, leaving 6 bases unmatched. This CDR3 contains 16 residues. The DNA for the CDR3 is TGTGCCAGCAGCCAACTAGCGGGAGGGGTAACGAATGAGCAGTTCTTC. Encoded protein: CASSQLAGGVTNEQFF.

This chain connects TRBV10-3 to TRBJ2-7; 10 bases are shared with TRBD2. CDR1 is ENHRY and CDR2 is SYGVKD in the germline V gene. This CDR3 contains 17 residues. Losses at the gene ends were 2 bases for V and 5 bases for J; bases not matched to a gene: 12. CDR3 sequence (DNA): TGTGCCATCAGTGAGAGCGGAAGCGGGAGGGTTGGCAACGAGCAGTACTTC. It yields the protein CAISESGSGRVGNEQYF.

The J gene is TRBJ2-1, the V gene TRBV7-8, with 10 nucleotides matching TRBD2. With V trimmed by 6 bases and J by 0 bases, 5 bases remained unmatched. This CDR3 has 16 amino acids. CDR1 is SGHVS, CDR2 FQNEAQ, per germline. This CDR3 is CASRIAGGSSYNEQFF. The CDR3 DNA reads TGTGCCAGCAGGATAGCGGGAGGAAGCTCCTACAATGAGCAGTTCTTC.

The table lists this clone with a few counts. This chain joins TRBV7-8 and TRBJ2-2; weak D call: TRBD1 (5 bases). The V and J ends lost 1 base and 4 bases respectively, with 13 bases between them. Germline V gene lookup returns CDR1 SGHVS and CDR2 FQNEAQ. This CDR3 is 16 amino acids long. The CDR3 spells CASSLGPGSFTGELFF. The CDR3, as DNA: TGTGCCAGCAGCTTAGGCCCAGGGTCGTTCACCGGGGAGCTGTTTTTT.

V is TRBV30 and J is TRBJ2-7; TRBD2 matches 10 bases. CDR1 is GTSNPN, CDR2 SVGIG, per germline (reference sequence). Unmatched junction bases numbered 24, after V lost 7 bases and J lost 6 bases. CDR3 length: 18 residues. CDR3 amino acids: CASEPRQGRVAGGTEQYF. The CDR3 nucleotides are TGTGCCTCGGAACCCAGACAGGGGAGGGTAGCGGGAGGTACCGAGCAGTACTTC.

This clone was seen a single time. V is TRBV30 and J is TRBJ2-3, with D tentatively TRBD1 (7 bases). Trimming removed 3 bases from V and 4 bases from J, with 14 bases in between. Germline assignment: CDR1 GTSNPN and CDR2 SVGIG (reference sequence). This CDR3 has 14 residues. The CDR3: CAWSPGGGADTQYF. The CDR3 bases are TGTGCCTGGAGCCCAGGGGGAGGCGCAGATACGCAGTATTTT. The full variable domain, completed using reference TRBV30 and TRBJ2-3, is SQTIHQWPATLVQPVGSPLSLECTVEGTSNPNLYWYRQAAGRGLQLLFYSVGIGQISSEVPQNLSASRPQDRQFILSSKKLLLSDSGFYLCAWSPGGGADTQYFGPGTRLTVL.

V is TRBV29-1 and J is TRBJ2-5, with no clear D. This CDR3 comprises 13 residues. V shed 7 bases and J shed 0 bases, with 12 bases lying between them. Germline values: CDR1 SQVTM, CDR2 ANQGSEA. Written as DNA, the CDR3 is TGCAGCGCCACCCGGGTCAACCAAGAGACCCAGTACTTC. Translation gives CSATRVNQETQYF. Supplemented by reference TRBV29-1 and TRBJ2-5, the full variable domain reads SAVISQKPSRDICQRGTSLTIQCQVDSQVTMMFWYRQQPGQSLTLIATANQGSEATYESGFVIDKFPISRPNLTFSTLTVSNMSPEDSSIYLCSATRVNQETQYFGPGTRLLVL.

The DNA for the CDR3 is TGTGCCAGCAGCCCAGGGACAGGGCAGAACACCGGGGAGCTGTTTTTT. Protein product: CASSPGTGQNTGELFF. This chain links TRBV11-3 with TRBJ2-2; TRBD1 matches at 9 bases. CDR1 and CDR2 (germline): SGHNT, YENEEA. The CDR3 spans 16 residues. Trimming at V came to 5 bases and at J to 1 base, leaving 5 bases not matched to a gene.

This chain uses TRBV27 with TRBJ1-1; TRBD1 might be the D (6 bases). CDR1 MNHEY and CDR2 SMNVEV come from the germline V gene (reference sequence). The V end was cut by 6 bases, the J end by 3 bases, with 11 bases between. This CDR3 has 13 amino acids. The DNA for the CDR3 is TGTGCCAGCAGCCCAGGGGTGGACACTGAAGCTTTCTTT. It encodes CASSPGVDTEAFF.

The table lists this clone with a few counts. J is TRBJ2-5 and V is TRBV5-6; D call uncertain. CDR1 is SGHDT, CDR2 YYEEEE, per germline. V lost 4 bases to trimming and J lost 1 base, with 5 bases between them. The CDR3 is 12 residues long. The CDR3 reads CASSISQETQYF. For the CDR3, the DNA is TGTGCCAGCAGCATATCCCAAGAGACCCAGTACTTC.

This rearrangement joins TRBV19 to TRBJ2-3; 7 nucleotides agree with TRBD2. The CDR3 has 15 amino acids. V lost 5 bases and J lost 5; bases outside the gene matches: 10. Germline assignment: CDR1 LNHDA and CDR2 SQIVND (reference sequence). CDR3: CASSAPYRGEDTQYF. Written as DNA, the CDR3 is TGTGCCAGTAGTGCCCCTTACCGGGGGGAAGATACGCAGTATTTT.

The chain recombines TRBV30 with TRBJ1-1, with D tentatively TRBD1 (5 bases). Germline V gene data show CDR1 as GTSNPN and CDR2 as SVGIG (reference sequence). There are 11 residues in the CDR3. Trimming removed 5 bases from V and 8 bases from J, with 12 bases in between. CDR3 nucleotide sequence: TGTGCCTGGGGGGCATCGGCCGAAGCTTTCTTT. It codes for CAWGASAEAFF.

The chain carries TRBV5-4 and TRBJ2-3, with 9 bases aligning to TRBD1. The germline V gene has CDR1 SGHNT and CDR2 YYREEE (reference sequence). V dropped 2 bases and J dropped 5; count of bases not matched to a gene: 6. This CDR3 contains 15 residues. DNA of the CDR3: TGTGCCAGCAGCTTCACAGGGGGCATGGTAGATACGCAGTATTTT. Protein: CASSFTGGMVDTQYF.

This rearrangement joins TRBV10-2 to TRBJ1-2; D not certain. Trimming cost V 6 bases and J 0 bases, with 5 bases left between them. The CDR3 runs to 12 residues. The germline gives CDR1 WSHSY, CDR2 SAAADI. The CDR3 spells CASSPANYGYTF. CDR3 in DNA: TGCGCCAGCAGCCCAGCTAACTATGGCTACACCTTC.

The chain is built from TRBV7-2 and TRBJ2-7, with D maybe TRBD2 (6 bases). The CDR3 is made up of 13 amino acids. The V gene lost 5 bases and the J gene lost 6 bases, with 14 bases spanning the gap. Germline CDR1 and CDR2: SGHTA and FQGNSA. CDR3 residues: CASSPGLSSEQYF. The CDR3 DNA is TGTGCCAGCAGCCCGGGACTCTCCAGCGAGCAGTACTTC.

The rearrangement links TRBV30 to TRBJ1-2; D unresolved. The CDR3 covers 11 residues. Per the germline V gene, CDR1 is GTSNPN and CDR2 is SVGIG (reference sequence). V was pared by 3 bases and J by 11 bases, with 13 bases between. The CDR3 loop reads CAWRVAFGYTF. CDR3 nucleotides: TGTGCCTGGAGGGTAGCCTTTGGGTACACCTTC.

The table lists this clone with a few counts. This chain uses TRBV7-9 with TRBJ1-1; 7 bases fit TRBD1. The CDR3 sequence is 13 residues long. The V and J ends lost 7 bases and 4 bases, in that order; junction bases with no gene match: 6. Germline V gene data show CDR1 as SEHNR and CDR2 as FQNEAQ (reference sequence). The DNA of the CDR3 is TGTGCCAGCACCGAACAGGGGAGCACTGAAGCTTTCTTT. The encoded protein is CASTEQGSTEAFF.

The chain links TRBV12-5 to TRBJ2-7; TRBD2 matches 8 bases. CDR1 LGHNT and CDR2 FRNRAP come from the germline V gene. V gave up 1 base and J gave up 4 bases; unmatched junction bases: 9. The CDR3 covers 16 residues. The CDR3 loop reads CASGLARAQRGYEQYF. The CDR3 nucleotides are TGTGCTAGTGGTTTGGCCCGGGCGCAGCGGGGGTACGAGCAGTACTTC.

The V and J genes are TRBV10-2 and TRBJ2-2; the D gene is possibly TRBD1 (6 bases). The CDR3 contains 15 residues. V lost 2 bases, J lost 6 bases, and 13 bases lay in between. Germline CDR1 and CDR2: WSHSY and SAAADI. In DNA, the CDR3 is TGCGCCAGCAGTGAGGAACAGGGAATGCCCGGGGAGCTGTTTTTT. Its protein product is CASSEEQGMPGELFF.

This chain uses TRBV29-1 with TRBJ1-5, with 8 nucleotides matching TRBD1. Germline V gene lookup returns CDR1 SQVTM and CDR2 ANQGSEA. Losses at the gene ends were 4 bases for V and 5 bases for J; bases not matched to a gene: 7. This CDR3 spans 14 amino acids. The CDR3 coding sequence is TGCAGCGTTGCTGCTGGGACAGGTGATCAGCCCCAGCATTTT. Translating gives CSVAAGTGDQPQHF. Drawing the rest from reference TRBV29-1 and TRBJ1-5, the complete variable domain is SAVISQKPSRDICQRGTSLTIQCQVDSQVTMMFWYRQQPGQSLTLIATANQGSEATYESGFVIDKFPISRPNLTFSTLTVSNMSPEDSSIYLCSVAAGTGDQPQHFGDGTRLSIL.

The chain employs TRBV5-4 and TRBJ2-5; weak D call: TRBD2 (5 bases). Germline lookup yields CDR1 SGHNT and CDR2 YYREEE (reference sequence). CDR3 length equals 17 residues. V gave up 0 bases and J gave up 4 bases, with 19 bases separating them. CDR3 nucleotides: TGTGCCAGCAGCTTGGAGGCTCAGCGAGGGCCACGAGAGACCCAGTACTTC. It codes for CASSLEAQRGPRETQYF.